The 2 T cell receptor beta chains below were found in one sample sequenced in a study of blood T cell repertoires in COVID-19. Sequencing used immunoSEQ multiplex PCR; TCRdb keeps in-frame clones, though not all of them. The table records about 130,000 clones, approximately 84% of them present only once. The sequencing input was peripheral blood. Receptors were obtained from a human donor in a cohort sampled during active COVID-19.

The chain couples TRBV7-9 to TRBJ2-2; 7 nucleotides agree with TRBD1. This CDR3 has 16 amino acids. J gave up 5 bases and V 5 bases, and 11 bases lay outside the gene matches. Looked up from germline, CDR1 is SEHNR and CDR2 is FQNEAQ (reference sequence). The CDR3 is CASSHPRDRQTGELFF. CDR3 DNA: TGTGCCAGCAGCCACCCCCGGGACAGACAAACCGGGGAGCTGTTTTTT.

This chain uses TRBV29-1 with TRBJ2-4, with TRBD1 matching over 8 bases. The CDR3 loop spans 11 amino acids. After removal of 6 bases from V and 8 bases from J, the junction contained 3 bases not matched to a gene. The germline V gene encodes CDR1 SQVTM and CDR2 ANQGSEA. This chain's CDR3 is CSVDRGDIQYF. The CDR3 nucleotides are TGCAGCGTCGACAGGGGTGACATTCAGTACTTC.